This passage covers 30 T cell receptor beta chains from one sample sequenced in a study of monozygotic twins with inflammatory bowel disease. TCRdb reprocessed the 5' RACE reads and keeps a single row for each CDR3 protein, giving no DNA. The sample yields roughly 90,000 distinct CDR3 sequences, of which the top ten take up around 7.2%. Sequencing used blood. The receptors come from a human donor with ulcerative colitis or Crohn's disease, or a healthy co-twin of an affected twin (not recorded which).

This rearrangement joins TRBV20-1 to TRBJ2-7; TCRdb lists TRBD1, though no DNA is available to test this call. The germline V gene encodes CDR1 DFQATT and CDR2 SNEGSKA (reference sequence). There are 16 residues in the CDR3. The CDR3 reads CSARPTTGGISYEQYF.

This chain's CDR3 is CASSYSKAMNTEAFF. The J gene is TRBJ1-1, the V gene TRBV6-5. The CDR3 is 15 amino acids. Germline CDR1 reads MNHEY; CDR2 reads SVGAGI.

The chain recombines TRBV3-1 with TRBJ1-6; absent DNA, TCRdb's TRBD1 call cannot be checked. The germline gives CDR1 LGHDT, CDR2 YNNKEL (reference sequence). This CDR3 has 15 residues. The CDR3 protein is CASSEGTGYNSPLHF. The full variable domain, its missing parts supplied by reference TRBV3-1 and TRBJ1-6, is DTAVSQTPKYLVTQMGNDKSIKCEQNLGHDTMYWYKQDSKKFLKIMFSYNNKELIINETVPNRFSPKSPDKAHLNLHINSLELGDSAVYFCASSEGTGYNSPLHFGNGTRLTVT.

The chain combines TRBV20-1 with TRBJ2-7; TCRdb designates TRBD2, a call that cannot be tested without DNA. The V gene's germline CDR1 is DFQATT and CDR2 SNEGSKA (reference sequence). The CDR3 loop spans 18 amino acids. This CDR3 reads CSAKPQGGYVLAFNEQYF.

The V call is TRBV29-1, the J call TRBJ2-7; the D gene TCRdb calls, TRBD1, cannot be checked with no DNA. Per germline, CDR1 SQVTM and CDR2 ANQGSEA. The CDR3 runs to 12 residues. The CDR3 here is CSAWDGFYEQYF.

This rearrangement joins TRBV5-1 to TRBJ2-5; TCRdb proposes TRBD1, but this gene call is untestable without DNA. The CDR3 is 14 amino acids. Germline CDR1 is SGHRS and CDR2 is YFSETQ. CDR3 loop: CASSFGGTEGTQYF.

The chain combines TRBV10-3 with TRBJ2-7; TCRdb lists TRBD2, though no DNA is available to test this call. The CDR3 loop spans 14 amino acids. Germline V CDR1 and CDR2: ENHRY, SYGVKD. The CDR3 protein is CAARSGFGLDEQYF.

The chain links TRBV12-3 or TRBV12-4 to TRBJ2-1; the TCRdb call, TRBD1, lacks DNA for checking. There are 16 residues in the CDR3. CDR3 amino acids: CASTEQGIRSYNEQFF.

This sequence joins TRBV5-4 and TRBJ1-1. In germline, CDR1 is SGHNT, CDR2 YYREEE (reference sequence). CDR3 length: 15 amino acids. The chain's CDR3 is CASSPVPGEGTEAFF. Filled out from reference TRBV5-4 and TRBJ1-1, the complete variable domain reads ETGVTQSPTHLIKTRGQQVTLRCSSQSGHNTVSWYQQALGQGPQFIFQYYREEENGRGNFPPRFSGLQFPNYSSELNVNALELDDSALYLCASSPVPGEGTEAFFGQGTRLTVV.

The rearrangement uses TRBV5-1 and TRBJ1-2; TCRdb's D call of TRBD1 is untestable without DNA. CDR3 length: 14 residues. Germline V lookup: CDR1 SGHRS, CDR2 YFSETQ. The CDR3 spells CASSLRTSEARYTF. Looking up the rest from reference TRBV5-1 and TRBJ1-2 gives the full variable domain: KAGVTQTPRYLIKTRGQQVTLSCSPISGHRSVSWYQQTPGQGLQFLFEYFSETQRNKGNFPGRFSGRQFSNSRSEMNVSTLELGDSALYLCASSLRTSEARYTFGSGTRLTVV.

This chain joins TRBV5-6 and TRBJ2-5. The CDR3 sequence is 14 residues long. Germline V gene data show CDR1 as SGHDT and CDR2 as YYEEEE. The CDR3 loop reads CASSSAARGETQYF.

The V and J genes are TRBV29-1 and TRBJ2-3; no DNA is available, so the TRBD2 call from TCRdb remains unchecked. This CDR3 is 16 amino acids long. Germline V gene lookup returns CDR1 SQVTM and CDR2 ANQGSEA. The CDR3 protein is CSVASGVEGSTDTQYF.

The rearrangement links TRBV7-6 to TRBJ1-1; there is no DNA to check the TCRdb D call of TRBD1. In germline, CDR1 is SGHVS, CDR2 FNYEAQ. The CDR3 sequence is 15 residues long. CDR3 amino acids: CASSLTRTGNTEAFF.

This chain uses TRBV15 with TRBJ2-7; the D call of TRBD1 rests on TCRdb alone, since no DNA is present to check it. The CDR3 consists of 11 residues. Germline V gene data show CDR1 as LNHNV and CDR2 as YYDKDF (reference sequence). The CDR3 region is CATSQGSEQYF. Full variable domain (remainder filled in from reference TRBV15 and TRBJ2-7): DAMVIQNPRYQVTQFGKPVTLSCSQTLNHNVMYWYQQKSSQAPKLLFHYYDKDFNNEADTPDNFQSRRPNTSFCFLDIRSPGLGDTAMYLCATSQGSEQYFGPGTRLTVT.

The gene calls are TRBV5-5 and TRBJ1-1. CDR1 is SGHKS and CDR2 is YYEKEE in the germline V gene (reference sequence). This CDR3 has 15 amino acids. CDR3 sequence reads: CASSLGQFGDTEAFF.

The chain links TRBV11-2 to TRBJ2-2; TCRdb outputs TRBD1, but without DNA this stays unchecked. The CDR3 extends over 16 amino acids. The germline V gene encodes CDR1 SGHAT and CDR2 FQNNGV. The CDR3 reads CASSLDRRTGTGELFF.

V usage is TRBV20-1 and J usage is TRBJ2-7; absent DNA, TCRdb's TRBD1 call cannot be checked. The CDR3 sequence is 13 residues long. CDR1 and CDR2 from the germline V gene are DFQATT and SNEGSKA (reference sequence). The CDR3: CSARDTGTPEQYF.

This rearrangement joins TRBV7-9 to TRBJ1-5. Germline-derived CDR1 and CDR2 are SEHNR and FQNEAQ (reference sequence). CDR3 length: 15 residues. CDR3 amino acids: CASSPSGNSNQPQHF.

The chain is built from TRBV19 and TRBJ1-1; TCRdb calls TRBD1, which cannot be checked without DNA. The CDR3 length is 15 residues. Germline values: CDR1 LNHDA, CDR2 SQIVND (reference sequence). The CDR3 reads CASTKTGPGRTEAFF.

This sequence joins TRBV7-9 and TRBJ2-1; checking the TCRdb D call of TRBD2 is not possible without DNA. Germline V lookup: CDR1 SEHNR, CDR2 FQNEAQ (reference sequence). The CDR3 sequence is 14 residues long. The CDR3 spells CASSPFGGENEQFF.

The chain carries TRBV5-6 and TRBJ2-5. The V gene's germline CDR1 is SGHDT and CDR2 YYEEEE. The length of the CDR3 is 12 residues. The CDR3 reads CASSGPQETQYF.

The chain joins TRBV7-2 to TRBJ1-3; TCRdb gives TRBD1 as the D gene, but with no DNA this cannot be confirmed. CDR1 is SGHTA, CDR2 FQGNSA, per germline. This CDR3 contains 17 residues. CDR3 protein: CASSNPNTGGWGNTIYF.

The chain joins TRBV7-8 to TRBJ2-3; TCRdb's D gene call, TRBD1, goes unchecked for lack of DNA. CDR1 is SGHVS and CDR2 is FQNEAQ in the germline V gene. The CDR3 covers 18 residues. The CDR3 reads CASSWGQGAGRSTDTQYF.

This chain links TRBV29-1 with TRBJ1-2. The CDR3 sequence is 13 residues long. Germline V gene data show CDR1 as SQVTM and CDR2 as ANQGSEA. The CDR3 loop is CSVEGGSNYGYTF.

V gene TRBV29-1 combines with J gene TRBJ1-1; the TCRdb call, TRBD1, lacks DNA for checking. Germline V gene data show CDR1 as SQVTM and CDR2 as ANQGSEA. This CDR3 spans 14 amino acids. CDR3 in amino acids: CSGDRMVGDTEAFF.

This sequence joins TRBV10-3 and TRBJ2-1; checking the TCRdb D call of TRBD2 is not possible without DNA. CDR1 is ENHRY, CDR2 SYGVKD, per germline. The CDR3 extends over 15 amino acids. The CDR3 here is CAISSASGGNNEQFF.

The chain employs TRBV7-2 and TRBJ2-7. Germline V gives CDR1 SGHTA, CDR2 FQGNSA. This CDR3 is 14 amino acids long. The CDR3 sequence is CASSPNIGNYEQYF.

The chain couples TRBV24-1 to TRBJ2-7. The CDR3 loop spans 16 amino acids. The germline V gene has CDR1 KGHDR and CDR2 SFDVKD. The CDR3 is CATSDSATEKFYEQYF.

This rearrangement joins TRBV5-1 to TRBJ2-3; the D call from TCRdb, TRBD2, cannot be confirmed without DNA. Germline V lookup: CDR1 SGHRS, CDR2 YFSETQ. This CDR3 has 18 amino acids. The CDR3 here is CASSGGVFGPQEQITQYF.

The chain has TRBV20-1 and TRBJ2-7; TCRdb's D call, TRBD1, is unchecked because there is no DNA. This CDR3 region has 12 residues. CDR1 DFQATT and CDR2 SNEGSKA come from the germline V gene (reference sequence). CDR3: CSAIRGTHEQYF.